The source of this TCR beta chain is a study of Graves' ophthalmopathy and Graves' hyperthyroidism. This clonotype was seen many times. The authors diagnosed from clinical symptoms, serum thyroxine, TRAb, thyroid ultrasound and orbital computed tomography. Amplified material comprised TCR beta CDR3 regions derived from RNA transcripts. The authors performed first-round RT-PCR with HTBI primers and then a second-round multiplex PCR. TCRdb re-called the multiplex PCR reads through MiXCR, storing one row per CDR3 protein. The table lists about 420,000 distinct CDR3 sequences, around 21% of them singletons. This CDR3 has 17 amino acids. Unmatched junction bases numbered 8, after V lost 1 base and J lost 4 bases. Germline V lookup: CDR1 KGHDR, CDR2 SFDVKD.

The rearrangement uses TRBV24-1 and TRBJ2-7; the match to TRBD2 covers 11 bases. This sequence was found in a woman aged 18-30 years with stable Graves' hyperthyroidism. The sample comprised peripheral blood. Here the CDR3 DNA reads TGTGCCACCAGTGATTTAAATCCGACTAGCGGGGTATACGAGCAGTACTTC. Amino acids: CATSDLNPTSGVYEQYF.